These 23 T cell receptor beta chains originate from one sample sequenced in a study of cytomegalovirus exposure and HLA in healthy donors. PCR used 60 Vbeta primers and 13 Jbeta primers. Sequencing used immunoSEQ multiplex PCR; TCRdb keeps in-frame clones, though not all of them. The table shows under 110,000 clones, with around 80% occurring only once. The sequenced sample was PBMCs. Every receptor here comes from a man in his sixties in good health and CMV-seronegative.

This clone was observed a single time. The gene calls are TRBV27 and TRBJ2-7; possibly TRBD2 for D (5 bases). CDR1 and CDR2 (germline): MNHEY, SMNVEV (reference sequence). The CDR3 is 16 residues long. The V and J ends lost 2 bases and 6 bases respectively, with 20 bases between them. DNA for the CDR3: TGTGCCAGCAGTTTAAGAGGGTTTGCCCCTCCGAGCGAGCAGTACTTC. Translated: CASSLRGFAPPSEQYF.

The rearrangement joins TRBV6-5 to TRBJ1-4; possibly TRBD1 for D (5 bases). The CDR3 is 14 residues long. The germline gives CDR1 MNHEY, CDR2 SVGAGI. The V and J ends lost 6 bases and 2 bases respectively, with 10 bases between them. CDR3 nucleotide sequence: TGTGCCAGCAGCTCGGGGGAGACTAATGAAAAACTGTTTTTT. It is translated as CASSSGETNEKLFF.

The chain couples TRBV2 to TRBJ2-3; 16 bases are a match to TRBD2. This CDR3 is built from 19 residues. With V trimmed by 5 bases and J by 4 bases, 12 bases remained unmatched. Germline V lookup: CDR1 SNHLY, CDR2 FYNNEI. The CDR3 here is CASSLRPGTSGGDADTQYF. CDR3 DNA: TGTGCCAGCAGTTTACGTCCCGGGACTAGCGGGGGGGACGCAGATACGCAGTATTTT.

Notes on this clone: The junction and the germline gene differ at one end; a read error may be behind it. The sample carries other DNA sequences with the same CDR3. This CDR3 reads CASSWGDGATNEKLFF. The CDR3 DNA is TGTGCCAGCAGTTGGGGAGACGGCGCAACTAACGAAAAACTGTTTTTT. The chain links TRBV28 to TRBJ1-4; D uncertain. Germline V CDR1 and CDR2: MDHEN, SYDVKM. The CDR3 runs to 16 residues.

This chain uses TRBV4-1 with TRBJ1-2; D gene uncertain. Germline CDR1 reads MGHRA; CDR2 reads YSYEKL. Trimming removed 0 bases from V and 8 bases from J, with 16 bases in between. This CDR3 comprises 15 residues. CDR3 nucleotides: TGCGCCAGCAGCCAAGAGTCCGTCACAGCTATAGGCTACACCTTC. This encodes CASSQESVTAIGYTF.

The chain employs TRBV25-1 and TRBJ2-5; 8 nucleotides align to TRBD1. The DNA end lines up better with TRBJ2-7; the J call may be wrong. CDR1 and CDR2 (germline): MGHDK, SYGVNS. The CDR3 has 15 amino acids. CDR3 sequence: CASSDPTGAVYEQYF. CDR3 DNA: TGTGCCAGCAGTGATCCGACAGGGGCTGTCTACGAGCAGTACTTC.

The genes are TRBV9 and TRBJ2-2; TRBD2 matches at 9 bases. CDR3 length: 16 residues. The V and J ends lost 4 bases and 6 bases, in that order; junction bases with no gene match: 10. In germline, CDR1 is SGDLS, CDR2 YYNGEE. The DNA of the CDR3 is TGTGCCAGCAGCCCCTGGGGACTAGCTCGCGCCGGGGAGCTGTTTTTT. Translating it yields CASSPWGLARAGELFF. Filled out from reference TRBV9 and TRBJ2-2, the complete variable domain reads DSGVTQTPKHLITATGQRVTLRCSPRSGDLSVYWYQQSLDQGLQFLIQYYNGEERAKGNILERFSAQQFPDLHSELNLSSLELGDSALYFCASSPWGLARAGELFFGEGSRLTVL.

The V call is TRBV4-3, the J call TRBJ1-2; D is unresolved. This CDR3 region has 15 residues. The germline CDR1 and CDR2 sequences are LGHNA and YSLEER. The V gene lost 0 bases and the J gene lost 7 bases, with 15 bases spanning the gap. CDR3 coding DNA: TGCGCCAGCAGCCAAGATCGCGAAAACTGGTCTGGCTACACCTTC. Amino acid sequence: CASSQDRENWSGYTF.

This chain links TRBV25-1 with TRBJ1-3; 8 bases are a match to TRBD1. CDR1 and CDR2 (germline): MGHDK, SYGVNS. The length of the CDR3 is 16 residues. The V and J ends lost 4 bases and 2 bases, in that order; junction bases with no gene match: 7. As DNA, the CDR3 is TGTGCCAGCAGTGCGTCTGACAGGGGAACTGGAAACACCATATATTTT. The encoded protein is CASSASDRGTGNTIYF.

This clone turned up a few times. The chain carries TRBV2 and TRBJ2-5; D remains unclear. V was shortened by 5 bases and J by 3 bases, with 10 bases between the two germline ends. Germline CDR1 is SNHLY and CDR2 is FYNNEI. This CDR3 contains 13 residues. The CDR3, as DNA: TGTGCCAGCAGTCAACAACAAGAAGAGACCCAGTACTTC. Translated: CASSQQQEETQYF.

The chain's CDR3 is CASSPGEGLQPQHF. The CDR3 bases are TGCGCCAGCAGCCCGGGAGAGGGCTTGCAGCCCCAGCATTTT. V usage is TRBV4-1 and J usage is TRBJ1-5, with D unresolved. Per the germline V gene, CDR1 is MGHRA and CDR2 is YSYEKL. This CDR3 region has 14 residues. The V end was cut by 4 bases, the J end by 7 bases, with 14 bases between.

This clone was counted once. CDR3 nucleotide sequence: TGTGCCAGCAGCTTAGCGCCGGGACAGGGTTCCTACGAGCAGTACGTC. It specifies CASSLAPGQGSYEQYV. This sequence joins TRBV7-9 and TRBJ2-7, with TRBD1 matching over 9 bases. This CDR3 is built from 16 residues. Germline V gene lookup returns CDR1 SEHNR and CDR2 FQNEAQ (reference sequence). V gave up 0 bases and J gave up 1 base; unmatched junction bases: 4.

The chain is built from TRBV2 and TRBJ2-4; D may be TRBD2 (6 bases). V lost 6 bases and J 7 bases, leaving 16 bases between the germline ends. This CDR3 is built from 14 residues. Per germline, CDR1 SNHLY and CDR2 FYNNEI. The CDR3 DNA follows: TGTGCCAGCAGCGACGGAGCGGGTGGGAACATTCAGTACTTC. Protein: CASSDGAGGNIQYF.

The V call is TRBV5-6, the J call TRBJ2-2; D gene unclear. The ends were cut back, 0 bases at V and 1 base at J, with 4 bases in the middle. Germline-derived CDR1 and CDR2 are SGHDT and YYEEEE. The CDR3 has 14 amino acids. The CDR3 loop reads CASSLGGNTGELFF. As DNA, the CDR3 is TGTGCCAGCAGCTTGGGCGGGAACACCGGGGAGCTGTTTTTT.

This chain uses TRBV7-2 with TRBJ1-1, with TRBD1 identical over 10 bases. V shed 0 bases and J 0 bases; nucleotides not matched to a gene: 1. CDR1 is SGHTA and CDR2 is FQGNSA in the germline V gene. This CDR3 has 16 amino acids. CDR3 DNA sequence: TGTGCCAGCAGCTTAGCGACAGGGGGCATGAACACTGAAGCTTTCTTT. Translated: CASSLATGGMNTEAFF.

The chain is built from TRBV5-1 and TRBJ1-6; the match to TRBD1 covers 9 bases. The length of the CDR3 is 15 residues. Germline loops: CDR1 SGHRS, CDR2 YFSETQ. The junction had 13 bases not matched to a gene; V was cut back by 4 bases and J by 14 bases. The CDR3 coding sequence is TGCGCCAGCAGCCCGGTCCCGGGACAGGGAATGGCCCTCCACTTT. Encoded protein: CASSPVPGQGMALHF.

The gene calls are TRBV5-8 and TRBJ2-5; no clear D. V shed 5 bases and J shed 4 bases, with 3 bases lying between them. This CDR3 is built from 10 residues. The V gene's germline CDR1 is SGHTS and CDR2 YDEGEE. CDR3 in DNA: TGTGCCAGCAGTCGAGAGACCCAGTACTTC. This codes for CASSRETQYF.

The chain carries TRBV18 and TRBJ1-1; 7 bases align to TRBD1. Germline CDR1 and CDR2: KGHSH and LQKENI. Trimming at V came to 5 bases and at J to 1 base, leaving 7 bases not matched to a gene. This CDR3 comprises 15 residues. The CDR3 loop is CASSSRDSRNTEAFF. CDR3 sequence (DNA): TGTGCCAGCTCATCCCGGGACAGTAGGAACACTGAAGCTTTCTTT.

This clone was picked up one time. V usage is TRBV27 and J usage is TRBJ1-1; D is possibly TRBD1 (5 bases). The CDR3 totals 12 residues. Trimming left V 4 bases short and J 8 bases short, with 11 bases between. CDR1 and CDR2 (germline): MNHEY, SMNVEV (reference sequence). The CDR3 sequence is CASSSQGMEAFF. For the CDR3, the DNA is TGTGCCAGCAGTTCTCAGGGAATGGAAGCTTTCTTT.

The V and J genes are TRBV6-5 and TRBJ1-1; 7 nucleotides line up with TRBD1. The CDR3 runs to 16 residues. Germline CDR1 and CDR2: MNHEY and SVGAGI. V lost 0 bases to trimming and J lost 1 base; unmatched junction nucleotides: 5. CDR3 amino acids: CASSYSTGRGNTEAFF. CDR3 sequence (DNA): TGTGCCAGCAGTTACTCGACAGGGCGTGGGAACACTGAAGCTTTCTTT.

The gene calls are TRBV11-1 and TRBJ2-3; D gene uncertain. The germline CDR1 and CDR2 sequences are SGHAT and FQDESV (reference sequence). The CDR3 totals 14 residues. V gave up 1 base and J gave up 3 bases, with 8 bases separating them. The CDR3 reads CASSLGLGTDTQYF. For the CDR3, the DNA is TGTGCCAGCAGCTTAGGGCTAGGAACAGATACGCAGTATTTT.

J is TRBJ1-5 and V is TRBV18; 8 bases fit TRBD1. The CDR3 consists of 15 residues. V shed 8 bases, J shed 2 bases, and the junction held 8 bases outside the gene matches. Germline assignment: CDR1 KGHSH and CDR2 LQKENI. For the CDR3, the DNA is TGTGCCAGCACGCAGGGGGCTTTGGGCAATCAGCCCCAGCATTTT. Its protein product is CASTQGALGNQPQHF.

Only a few counts were recorded for this clone. The chain couples TRBV4-1 to TRBJ2-3; weak D call: TRBD2 (6 bases). Looked up from germline, CDR1 is MGHRA and CDR2 is YSYEKL. V was cut by 3 bases and J by 5 bases, with 12 bases left in between. The CDR3 extends over 14 amino acids. For the CDR3, the DNA is TGCGCCAGCAGCCAGCACAGGAGGGGAGATACGCAGTATTTT. Translating gives CASSQHRRGDTQYF.